This T cell receptor beta chain was observed in a study of PD-L1 blockade in urothelial cancer. General study results and limits: Patients with below-median pretreatment blood clonality survived longer.

With V trimmed by 5 bases and J by 1 base, 1 base remained unmatched. In germline, CDR1 is MDHEN, CDR2 SYDVKM. This CDR3 region has 13 residues. Regarding this clone: Its antigen is currently unknown.

Profiled with immunoSEQ multiplex PCR; TCRdb holds only in-frame clones, not every one. The table has under 90,000 clones, 85% to 95% seen once. Sequenced here: PBMCs, sampled around atezolizumab (anti-PD-L1) treatment. The chain carries TRBV28 and TRBJ1-1; 7 bases line up with TRBD1. The TCR comes from a man aged 55 to 70 with urothelial cancer. CDR3 protein: CASSHRGNTEAFF. The CDR3 coding sequence is TGTGCCAGCAGTCACAGGGGGAACACTGAAGCTTTCTTT.